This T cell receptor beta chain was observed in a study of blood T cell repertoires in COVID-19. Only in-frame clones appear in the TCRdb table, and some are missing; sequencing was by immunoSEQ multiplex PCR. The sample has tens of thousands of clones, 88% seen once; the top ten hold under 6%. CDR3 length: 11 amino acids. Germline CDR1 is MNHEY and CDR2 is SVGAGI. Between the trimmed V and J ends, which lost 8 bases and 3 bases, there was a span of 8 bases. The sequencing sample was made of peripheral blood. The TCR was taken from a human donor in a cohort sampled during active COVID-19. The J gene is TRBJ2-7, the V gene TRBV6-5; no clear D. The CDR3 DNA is TGTGCCAGCTCGACTGGCTACGAGCAGTACTTC. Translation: CASSTGYEQYF.